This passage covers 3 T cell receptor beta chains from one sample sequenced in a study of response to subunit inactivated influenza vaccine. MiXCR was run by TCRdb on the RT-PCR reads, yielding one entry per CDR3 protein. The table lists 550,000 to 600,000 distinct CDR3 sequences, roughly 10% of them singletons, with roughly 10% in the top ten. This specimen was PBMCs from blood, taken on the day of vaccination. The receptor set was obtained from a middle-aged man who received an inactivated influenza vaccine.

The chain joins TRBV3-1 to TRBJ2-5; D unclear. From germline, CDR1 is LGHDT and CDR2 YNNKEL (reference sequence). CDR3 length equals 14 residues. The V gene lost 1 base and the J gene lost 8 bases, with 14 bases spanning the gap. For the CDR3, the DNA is TGTGCCAGCAGCCAAGTTGGCGGCCCTTCAACCCAGTACTTC. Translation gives CASSQVGGPSTQYF.

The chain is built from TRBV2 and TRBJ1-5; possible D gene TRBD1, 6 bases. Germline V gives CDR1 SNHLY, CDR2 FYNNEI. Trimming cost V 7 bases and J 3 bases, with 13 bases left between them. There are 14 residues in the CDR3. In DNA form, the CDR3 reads TGTGCCAGCAAGCTGGACAGCAACAATCAGCCCCAGCATTTT. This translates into CASKLDSNNQPQHF.

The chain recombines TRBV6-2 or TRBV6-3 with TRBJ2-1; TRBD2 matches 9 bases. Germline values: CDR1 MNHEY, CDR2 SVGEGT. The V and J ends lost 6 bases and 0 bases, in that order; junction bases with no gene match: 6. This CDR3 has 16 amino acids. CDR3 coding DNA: TGTGCCAGCAGATCTGGACTAGCGAACTCCTACAATGAGCAGTTCTTC. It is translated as CASRSGLANSYNEQFF.